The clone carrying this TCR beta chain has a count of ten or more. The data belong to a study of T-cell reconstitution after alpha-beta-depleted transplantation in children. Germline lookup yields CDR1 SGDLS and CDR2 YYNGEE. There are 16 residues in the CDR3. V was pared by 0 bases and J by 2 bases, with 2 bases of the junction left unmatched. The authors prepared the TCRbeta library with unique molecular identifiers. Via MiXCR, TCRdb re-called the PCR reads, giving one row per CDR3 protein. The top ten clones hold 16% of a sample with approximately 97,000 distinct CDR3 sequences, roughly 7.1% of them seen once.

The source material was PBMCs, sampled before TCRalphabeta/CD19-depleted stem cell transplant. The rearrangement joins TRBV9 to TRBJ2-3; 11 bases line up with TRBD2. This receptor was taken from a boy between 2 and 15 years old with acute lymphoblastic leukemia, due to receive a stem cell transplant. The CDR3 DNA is TGTGCCAGCAGCGTAGTTAGCGGGGGGGCCACAGATACGCAGTATTTT. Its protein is CASSVVSGGATDTQYF.